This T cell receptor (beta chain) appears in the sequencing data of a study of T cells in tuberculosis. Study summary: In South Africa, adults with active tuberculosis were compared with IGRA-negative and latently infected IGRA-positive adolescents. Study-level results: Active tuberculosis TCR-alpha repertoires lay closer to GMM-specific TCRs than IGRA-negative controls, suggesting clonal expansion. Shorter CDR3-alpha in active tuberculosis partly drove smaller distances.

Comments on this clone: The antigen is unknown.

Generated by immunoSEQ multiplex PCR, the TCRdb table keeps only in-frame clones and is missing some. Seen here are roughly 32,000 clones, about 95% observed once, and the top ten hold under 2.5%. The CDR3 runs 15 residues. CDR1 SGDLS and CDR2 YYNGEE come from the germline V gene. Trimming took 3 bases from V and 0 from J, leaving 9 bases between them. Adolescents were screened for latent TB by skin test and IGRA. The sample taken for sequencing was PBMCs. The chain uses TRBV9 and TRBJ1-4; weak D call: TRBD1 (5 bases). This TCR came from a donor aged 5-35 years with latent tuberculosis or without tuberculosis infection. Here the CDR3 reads CASSAPRATNEKLFF. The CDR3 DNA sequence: TGTGCCAGCAGCGCCCCCAGGGCAACTAATGAAAAACTGTTTTTT.